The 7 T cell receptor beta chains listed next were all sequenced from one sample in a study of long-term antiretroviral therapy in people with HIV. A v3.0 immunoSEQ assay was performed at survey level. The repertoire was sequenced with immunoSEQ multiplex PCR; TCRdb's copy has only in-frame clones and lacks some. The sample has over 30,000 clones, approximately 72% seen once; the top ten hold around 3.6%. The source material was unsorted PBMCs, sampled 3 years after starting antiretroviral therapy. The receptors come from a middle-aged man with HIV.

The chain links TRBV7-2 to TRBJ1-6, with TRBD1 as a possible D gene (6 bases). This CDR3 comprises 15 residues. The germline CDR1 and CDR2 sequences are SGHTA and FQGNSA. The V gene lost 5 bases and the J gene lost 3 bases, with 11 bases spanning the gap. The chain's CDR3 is CASSPQGHYNSPLHF. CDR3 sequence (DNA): TGTGCCAGCAGCCCTCAGGGGCACTATAATTCACCCCTCCACTTT.

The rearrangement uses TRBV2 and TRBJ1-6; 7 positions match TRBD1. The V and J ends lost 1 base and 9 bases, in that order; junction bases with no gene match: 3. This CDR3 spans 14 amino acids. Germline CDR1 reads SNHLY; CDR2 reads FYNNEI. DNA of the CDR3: TGTGCCAGCAGTGAAGGGACAGGCCGTTCACCCCTCCACTTT. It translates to CASSEGTGRSPLHF.

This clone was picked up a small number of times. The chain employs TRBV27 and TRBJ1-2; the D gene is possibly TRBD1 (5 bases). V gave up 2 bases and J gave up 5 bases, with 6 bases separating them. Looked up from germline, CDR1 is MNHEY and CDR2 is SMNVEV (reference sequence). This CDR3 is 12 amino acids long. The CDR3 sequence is CASSLQGYGYTF. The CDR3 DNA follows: TGTGCCAGCAGTTTACAGGGTTATGGCTACACCTTC.

Here the CDR3 DNA reads TGTGCCAGCAGGGGACAGGGCCCAGAGACCCAGTACTTC. This translates into CASRGQGPETQYF. J is TRBJ2-5 and V is TRBV2, with TRBD1 matching 9 bases. The length of the CDR3 is 13 residues. V lost 6 bases, J lost 4 bases, and 3 bases stayed unmatched. From germline, CDR1 is SNHLY and CDR2 FYNNEI.

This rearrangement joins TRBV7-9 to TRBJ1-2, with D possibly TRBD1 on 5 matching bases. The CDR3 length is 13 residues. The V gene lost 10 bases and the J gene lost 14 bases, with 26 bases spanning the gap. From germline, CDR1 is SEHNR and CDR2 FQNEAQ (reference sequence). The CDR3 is CAIEPGSGGKGTF. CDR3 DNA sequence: TGTGCCATCGAACCCGGATCGGGGGGTAAAGGGACCTTC.

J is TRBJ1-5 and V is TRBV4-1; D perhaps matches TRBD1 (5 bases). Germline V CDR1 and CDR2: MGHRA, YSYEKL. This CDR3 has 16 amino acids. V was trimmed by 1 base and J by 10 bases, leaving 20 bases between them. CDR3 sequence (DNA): TGCGCCAGCAGCCAAGTGGATGGCAGGGCTGGATTACCCCAGCATTTT. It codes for CASSQVDGRAGLPQHF.

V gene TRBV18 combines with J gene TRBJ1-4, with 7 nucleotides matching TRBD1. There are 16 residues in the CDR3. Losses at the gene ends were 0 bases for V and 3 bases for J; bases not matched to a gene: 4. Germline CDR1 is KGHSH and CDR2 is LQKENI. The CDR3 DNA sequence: TGTGCCAGCTCACCACCCGGGACAGCCCCTAATGAAAAACTGTTTTTT. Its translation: CASSPPGTAPNEKLFF.